This T cell receptor (beta chain) appears in the sequencing data of a study of neoadjuvant anti-PD-1 for oral cavity cancer. V lost 8 bases to trimming and J lost 0 bases, with 10 bases between them. There are 14 residues in the CDR3. CDR1 SNHLY and CDR2 FYNNEI come from the germline V gene. Measured with immunoSEQ multiplex PCR; TCRdb has only the in-frame clones, and not every one. The table lists more than 7,000 clones, about 60% of them singletons. Specimen: tumor tissue, collected before nivolumab (anti-PD-1) treatment. This sequence joins TRBV2 and TRBJ2-2; D is unclear. The clonotype was recovered from a person aged 35-79 years with oral cavity squamous cell carcinoma. CDR3 amino acids: CASARGTNTGELFF. Written as DNA, the CDR3 is TGTGCCAGCGCCAGAGGAACGAACACCGGGGAGCTGTTTTTT.